What follows are 28 T cell receptor beta chains derived from one specimen sequenced in a study of blood T cells in healthy people across ages (dated by TCRdb to about 2015). The library relied on 5' RACE. The instrument was an Illumina HiSeq 2500. The second PCR ran for roughly 7 to 12 cycles and used a J-beta primer mix along with a sample-barcoded 5' primer. The raw public data were reprocessed by TCRdb itself: fastp quality trimming at Q25, MiXCR clonotype calling, in-frame beta chains only. Rows merge per CDR3 protein into single entries with the most common DNA and genes. The sample table lists approximately 960,000 distinct CDR3 sequences, about 28% of them with a count of one. 9.5% to 13% of the sample goes to the ten largest clones. The data were also submitted as part of a second study, on T cells of mothers and their children.

The sequencing input was blood. The receptors here all came from a woman in her forties in good health.

The V call is TRBV14, the J call TRBJ2-3; D ambiguous. From germline, CDR1 is SGHDN and CDR2 FVKESK. This CDR3 is 13 amino acids long. V lost 8 bases and J 4 bases, leaving 13 bases between the germline ends. In DNA form, the CDR3 reads TGTGCCAGCCGTGGAGACGGTGCAGATACGCAGTATTTT. Residues: CASRGDGADTQYF.

Comment on this clonotype: At one boundary the junction diverges from the germline segment, which might be a read error. The V and J genes are TRBV5-5 and TRBJ1-2; TRBD1 is a possible D gene (5 bases). The germline V gene has CDR1 SGHKS and CDR2 YYEKEE (reference sequence). This CDR3 contains 14 residues. DNA for the CDR3: TGTGTCAGCAGCACCAGGGTGGGTGTTCCTGGCTACACCTTC. Translation: CVSSTRVGVPGYTF.

This clonotype was seen a few times. This rearrangement joins TRBV21-1 to TRBJ2-5; the D call of TRBD2 is as the table states it, not checked on the DNA. TRBV21-1 is reported as a pseudogene. The CDR3 is 13 amino acids. DNA for the CDR3: TGTGCCAGCAGCAACGGGGGGGAAAAGACCCAGTACTTC. It specifies CASSNGGEKTQYF.

This clonotype was observed at least ten times. The chain recombines TRBV9 with TRBJ2-3; D gene ambiguous. Germline V gene data show CDR1 as SGDLS and CDR2 as YYNGEE. V was pared by 0 bases and J by 0 bases, with 8 bases between. The CDR3 extends over 15 amino acids. The CDR3 nucleotides are TGTGCCAGCAGCGTAGTGGGCTCTAGCACAGATACGCAGTATTTT. It translates to CASSVVGSSTDTQYF.

This rearrangement joins TRBV27 to TRBJ2-3; no clear D. CDR3 size: 14 residues. CDR1 and CDR2 from the germline V gene are MNHEY and SMNVEV (reference sequence). V lost 8 bases and J lost 0, with 12 bases in between. This CDR3 is CASGGIWSTDTQYF. The DNA for the CDR3 is TGTGCCAGCGGCGGTATTTGGAGCACAGATACGCAGTATTTT.

This clonotype was detected many times. The chain links TRBV4-3 to TRBJ1-5, with unresolved D. The CDR3 has 18 residues. V was pared by 1 base and J by 14 bases, with 30 bases between. Germline CDR1 LGHNA, CDR2 YSLEER. CDR3 in DNA: TGCGCCAGCAGCCAAGTGTCGGCTAGAGGAGACGAGGCGGAGGGAGAGCATTTT. This encodes CASSQVSARGDEAEGEHF.

A word on this clonotype: At one end the junction does not follow the germline gene, possibly because of a read error. The chain employs TRBV12-3 or TRBV12-4 and TRBJ1-1, with TRBD1 identical over 8 bases. This CDR3 is built from 13 residues. The CDR3 coding sequence is TGTGCCTGCAGTCAACAGGGGGACACTGAAGCTTTCTTT. Translation gives CACSQQGDTEAFF.

This rearrangement joins TRBV24-1 to TRBJ1-2, with TRBD1 identical over 8 bases. V dropped 7 bases and J dropped 7; count of bases not matched to a gene: 10. The CDR3 totals 14 residues. CDR1 and CDR2 from the germline V gene are KGHDR and SFDVKD. The CDR3 region has the DNA TGTGCCACCAGAGGGCGAAGGACAGGGTCTGGCTACACCTTC. Translated, it gives CATRGRRTGSGYTF.

The chain recombines TRBV4-3 with TRBJ1-1; D is undetermined. V was trimmed by 0 bases and J by 10 bases, leaving 15 bases between them. CDR3 length: 14 amino acids. Per germline, CDR1 LGHNA and CDR2 YSLEER. CDR3 sequence (DNA): TGCGCCAGCAGCCAAGATAAACACGGTTGGGGAGCTTTCTTT. Protein product: CASSQDKHGWGAFF.

This clonotype was observed a handful of times. This chain joins TRBV9 and TRBJ2-7; a possible D gene is TRBD1 (6 bases). V was pared by 2 bases and J by 0 bases, with 9 bases between. This CDR3 region has 14 residues. The germline V gene has CDR1 SGDLS and CDR2 YYNGEE. The CDR3 reads CASSVGHSSYEQYF. As DNA, the CDR3 is TGTGCCAGCAGCGTGGGACATAGCTCCTACGAGCAGTACTTC.

Remarks on this clonotype: A junction end diverges from the germline sequence, so it may reflect a read error. This chain links TRBV5-1 with TRBJ1-4; 7 bases fit TRBD1. This CDR3 comprises 16 residues. The germline CDR1 and CDR2 sequences are SGHRS and YFSETQ. The DNA for the CDR3 is TGCGCCAGCAGCTTCCCACCGGGACAGCCTAATGAAAAACGGTTTTTT. Protein product: CASSFPPGQPNEKRFF.

In this sample, this clonotype turned up a few times. This chain links TRBV25-1 with TRBJ2-1; 8 bases fit TRBD2. The junction had 8 bases not matched to a gene; V was cut back by 2 bases and J by 5 bases. Germline-derived CDR1 and CDR2 are MGHDK and SYGVNS. This CDR3 comprises 16 residues. Here the CDR3 reads CASSERVAGPNNEQFF. CDR3 DNA sequence: TGTGCCAGCAGTGAAAGGGTAGCGGGGCCAAACAATGAGCAGTTCTTC.

This clonotype was counted many times. The chain is built from TRBV7-2 and TRBJ1-1; D possibly corresponds to TRBD1 (6 bases). The germline V gene has CDR1 SGHTA and CDR2 FQGNSA. The CDR3 extends over 14 amino acids. Trimming removed 3 bases from V and 2 bases from J, with 10 bases in between. CDR3 sequence (DNA): TGTGCCAGCAGCTTTTGGACAGTAAACACTGAAGCTTTCTTT. Its protein is CASSFWTVNTEAFF.

This clonotype was counted only a few times. The chain has TRBV7-9 and TRBJ2-5; perhaps TRBD1 as D (6 bases). The CDR3 loop spans 13 amino acids. The germline V gene encodes CDR1 SEHNR and CDR2 FQNEAQ (reference sequence). Trimming removed 5 bases from V and 2 bases from J, with 9 bases in between. This CDR3 is CASSIGQQETQYF. CDR3 DNA: TGTGCCAGCAGCATAGGACAGCAAGAGACCCAGTACTTC.

V gene TRBV6-2 or TRBV6-3 combines with J gene TRBJ1-1; D possibly corresponds to TRBD1 (5 bases). This CDR3 has 16 amino acids. The germline gives CDR1 MNHEY, CDR2 SVGEGT. The ends were cut back, 4 bases at V and 0 bases at J, with 15 bases in the middle. The CDR3 DNA reads TGTGCCAGCAGTTTCGCGACAGACACCCTGAACACTGAAGCTTTCTTT. Its protein product is CASSFATDTLNTEAFF.

This clonotype was seen a handful of times. The chain combines TRBV11-2 with TRBJ2-7, with a possible D match to TRBD2 (6 bases). Trimming cost V 5 bases and J 6 bases, with 11 bases left between them. The CDR3 length is 12 residues. Per germline, CDR1 SGHAT and CDR2 FQNNGV. For the CDR3, the DNA is TGTGCCAGCAGCCTCACTAGCTCCGAGCAGTACTTC. Encoded protein: CASSLTSSEQYF.

The sample holds many counts of this clonotype. V and J are TRBV5-1 and TRBJ2-3; D is possibly TRBD2 (6 bases). There are 15 residues in the CDR3. Per the germline V gene, CDR1 is SGHRS and CDR2 is YFSETQ. V lost 4 bases and J 0 bases, leaving 12 bases between the germline ends. CDR3: CASSTERASTDTQYF. CDR3 sequence (DNA): TGCGCCAGCAGCACCGAGCGGGCTAGCACAGATACGCAGTATTTT.

There are many counts of this clonotype. The chain has TRBV6-5 and TRBJ1-2; 9 nucleotides align to TRBD1. In germline, CDR1 is MNHEY, CDR2 SVGAGI. The CDR3 runs to 14 residues. Germline trimming cut 2 bases from V and 10 bases from J; bases unmatched to any gene: 8. The CDR3 protein is CASSYTRDRVPYTF. CDR3 bases: TGTGCCAGCAGTTACACCCGGGACAGGGTGCCCTACACCTTC.

This clonotype was seen once. The chain links TRBV7-9 to TRBJ1-2, with D hard to call. Trimming removed 0 bases at V and 6 bases at J, with 8 bases between. This CDR3 comprises 13 residues. Germline loops: CDR1 SEHNR, CDR2 FQNEAQ (reference sequence). CDR3 in DNA: TGTGCCAGCAGCTTAGCAGGGTCGGATGGCTACACCTTC. Its protein product is CASSLAGSDGYTF.

This clonotype has at least ten counts. A much larger clone lies one base from this, so it may be a read error. The chain recombines TRBV20-1 with TRBJ2-1; no clear D. The J call is doubtful: the DNA matches TRBJ2-7 better. The CDR3 runs 13 residues. Germline CDR1 and CDR2: DFQATT and SNEGSKA (reference sequence). CDR3: CSANGRINNEQYF. The CDR3 nucleotides read TGCAGTGCTAACGGACGGATTAACAATGAGCAGTACTTC.

This clonotype was observed at least ten times. CDR3 nucleotides: TGTGCCAGCAGCGTACAGGGGGATAGCAATCAGCCCCAGCATTTT. Translated, it gives CASSVQGDSNQPQHF. The rearrangement joins TRBV9 to TRBJ1-5; 7 nucleotides match TRBD1. Unmatched junction bases numbered 1, after V lost 1 base and J lost 0 bases. Germline V gene sequence: CDR1 SGDLS, CDR2 YYNGEE. The CDR3 is 15 amino acids.

Details on this clonotype: A much larger clone differs from this one at a single base, so this may be a read error. CDR3 in DNA: TGCAGTGCTAGAGCGGGACTAGCGGGCTACGAGCAGTACTTC. Amino acid sequence: CSARAGLAGYEQYF. The rearrangement joins TRBV20-1 to TRBJ2-4; 12 bases agree with TRBD2. The end of the DNA aligns better with TRBJ2-7, so the J call may be wrong. The CDR3 length is 14 residues. The germline V gene encodes CDR1 DFQATT and CDR2 SNEGSKA (reference sequence).

This chain links TRBV6-2 or TRBV6-3 with TRBJ2-1; 8 bases match TRBD1. Per the germline V gene, CDR1 is MNHEY and CDR2 is SVGEGT. The CDR3 loop spans 11 amino acids. Trimming at V came to 6 bases and at J to 12 bases, leaving 4 bases not matched to a gene. The CDR3 DNA follows: TGTGCCAGCAGCACCGGGACAGGGCAGTTCTTC. As protein: CASSTGTGQFF.

This clonotype was picked up a small number of times. The J gene is TRBJ2-1, the V gene TRBV20-1; TRBD2 might be the D (6 bases). Between the trimmed V and J ends, which lost 6 bases and 7 bases, there was a span of 19 bases. CDR3 length: 14 residues. Per the germline V gene, CDR1 is DFQATT and CDR2 is SNEGSKA (reference sequence). CDR3 sequence reads: CSALPRDFENEQFF. The DNA of the CDR3 is TGCAGTGCCTTACCCCGGGACTTTGAGAATGAGCAGTTCTTC.

V and J are TRBV28 and TRBJ2-7; 8 bases are shared with TRBD1. This CDR3 region has 12 residues. The V gene end was trimmed by 6 bases and the J gene end by 6 bases; junction bases not matched to a gene: 4. The germline gives CDR1 MDHEN, CDR2 SYDVKM. CDR3: CASRSTGGEQYF. The CDR3 bases are TGTGCCAGCAGGAGTACAGGGGGCGAGCAGTACTTC.

The table lists this clonotype with a few counts. J is TRBJ1-5 and V is TRBV10-3, with D possibly TRBD1 on 5 matching bases. Germline lookup yields CDR1 ENHRY and CDR2 SYGVKD. V lost 3 bases and J 6 bases, leaving 9 bases between the germline ends. This CDR3 is built from 13 residues. This CDR3 reads CAISDREFQPQHF. The CDR3 bases are TGTGCCATCAGTGACAGGGAATTTCAGCCCCAGCATTTT.

This sequence joins TRBV29-1 and TRBJ1-1; TRBD1 might be the D (5 bases). This CDR3 has 14 residues. V dropped 4 bases and J dropped 1 base, with 13 bases sitting between them. Germline loops: CDR1 SQVTM, CDR2 ANQGSEA. For the CDR3, the DNA is TGCAGCGTTGGTGGGGGGACCCAGAACACTGAAGCTTTCTTT. Translation: CSVGGGTQNTEAFF. Full variable domain (rest looked up from reference TRBV29-1 and TRBJ1-1): SAVISQKPSRDICQRGTSLTIQCQVDSQVTMMFWYRQQPGQSLTLIATANQGSEATYESGFVIDKFPISRPNLTFSTLTVSNMSPEDSSIYLCSVGGGTQNTEAFFGQGTRLTVV.

J is TRBJ2-3 and V is TRBV30, with D perhaps matching TRBD1 or TRBD2 (6 bases each). The V end was cut by 1 base, the J end by 6 bases, with 14 bases between. This CDR3 is built from 14 residues. Looked up from germline, CDR1 is GTSNPN and CDR2 is SVGIG (reference sequence). CDR3 nucleotides: TGTGCCTGGAGTGAGAGGGGGGCGTTTGATACGCAGTATTTT. It translates to CAWSERGAFDTQYF.